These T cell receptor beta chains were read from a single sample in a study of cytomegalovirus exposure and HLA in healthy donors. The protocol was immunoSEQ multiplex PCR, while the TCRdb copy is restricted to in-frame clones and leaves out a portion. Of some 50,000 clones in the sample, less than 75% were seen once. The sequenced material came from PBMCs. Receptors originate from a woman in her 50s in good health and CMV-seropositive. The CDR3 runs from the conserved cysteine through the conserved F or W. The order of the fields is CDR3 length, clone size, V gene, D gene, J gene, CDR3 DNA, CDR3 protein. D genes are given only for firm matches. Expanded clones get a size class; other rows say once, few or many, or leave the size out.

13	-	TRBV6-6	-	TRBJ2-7	TGTGCCAGCAGTCCGGGACACGATTACGAGCAGTACTTC	CASSPGHDYEQYF
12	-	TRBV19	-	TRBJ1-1	TGTGCCAGCATTACAGGGAACACTGAAGCTTTCTTT	CASITGNTEAFF
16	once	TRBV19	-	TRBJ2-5	TGTGCCAGTCGTCCCAATGCGGGGGCCCACCAAGAGACCCAGTACTTC	CASRPNAGAHQETQYF
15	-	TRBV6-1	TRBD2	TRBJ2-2	TGTGCCAGCCTGGCGCGGGGGGCCCGCACCGGGGAGCTGTTTTTT	CASLARGARTGELFF
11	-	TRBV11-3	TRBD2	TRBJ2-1	TGTGCCAGCAGGGGGAGGGCGGAGCAGTTCTTC	CASRGRAEQFF
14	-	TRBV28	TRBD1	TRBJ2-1	TGTGCCAGCGACGACAGGGGCTCGAACAATGAGCAGTTCTTC	CASDDRGSNNEQFF
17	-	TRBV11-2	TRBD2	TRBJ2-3	TGTGCCAGCAGCTTAGGGATTAGCGGGGGGTTGAGAGATACGCAGTATTTT	CASSLGISGGLRDTQYF
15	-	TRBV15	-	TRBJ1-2	TGTGCCACCAGCAGTCCAAGCGCAGGGGAGTATGGCTACACCTTC	CATSSPSAGEYGYTF
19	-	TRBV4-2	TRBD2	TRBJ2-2	TGTGCCAGCAGCCAAGATCCCCCAGTGGCGGGGGGGCCGGGCGGGGAGCTGTTTTTT	CASSQDPPVAGGPGGELFF
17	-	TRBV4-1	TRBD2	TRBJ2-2	TGCGCCAGCAGCCGACTGCCCGGGAGGGGGAACACCGGGGAGCTGTTTTTT	CASSRLPGRGNTGELFF
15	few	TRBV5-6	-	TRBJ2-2	TGTGCCAGCAGCCCTCGACAGTTCAACACCGGGGAGCTGTTTTTT	CASSPRQFNTGELFF
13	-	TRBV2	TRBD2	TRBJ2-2	TGTGCCAGCTTCAGCGGGGGGTCGGGGGAGCTGTTTTTT	CASFSGGSGELFF
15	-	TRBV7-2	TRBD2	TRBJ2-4	TGTGCCAGCAGACTCGTGACTAGCGGCCAAAACATTCAGTACTTC	CASRLVTSGQNIQYF
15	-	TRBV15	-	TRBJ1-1	TGTGCCACCAGCAGAACAGGGACCGGAGGTGGGGAAGCTTTCTTT	CATSRTGTGGGEAFF
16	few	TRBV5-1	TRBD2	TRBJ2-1	TGCGCCAGCACAAGAATAGCGGGAGGGCCGGGTAATGAGCAGTTCTTC	CASTRIAGGPGNEQFF
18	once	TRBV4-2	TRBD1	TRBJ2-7	TGTGCCAGCAGCCACCCGCAGGGGGAGATGGGCCGTACCTACGAGCAGTACTTC	CASSHPQGEMGRTYEQYF
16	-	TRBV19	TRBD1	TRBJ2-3	TGTGCCAGTAGCCTACGGAGGGACAGGGGAACAGATACGCAGTATTTT	CASSLRRDRGTDTQYF
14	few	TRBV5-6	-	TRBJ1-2	TGTGCCAGCAGCTTGCCGAGTGAGGACTATGGCTACACCTTC	CASSLPSEDYGYTF
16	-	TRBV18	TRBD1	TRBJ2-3	TGTGCCAGCTCACCCAACAGGGGGAGAGGGATAGATACGCAGTATTTT	CASSPNRGRGIDTQYF
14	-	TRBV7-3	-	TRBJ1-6	TGTGCCAGCAGCTTATCACAGGGCTATTCACCCCTCCACTTT	CASSLSQGYSPLHF
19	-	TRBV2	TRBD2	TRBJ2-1	TGTGCCAGCAGTGATAGGGGGACTAGCGGGAGGAGCTCCTACAATGAGCAGTTCTTC	CASSDRGTSGRSSYNEQFF
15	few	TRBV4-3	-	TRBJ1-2	TGCGCCAGCAGCCAAGACCGGGGGGCCAACTATGGCTACACCTTC	CASSQDRGANYGYTF
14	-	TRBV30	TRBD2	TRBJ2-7	TGTGCCTGTTCTTGGGGAGGGTACTCCTACGAGCAGTACTTC	CACSWGGYSYEQYF
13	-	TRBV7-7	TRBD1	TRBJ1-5	TGTGCCAGCAGCGAAGACAGGGGCCAGCCCCAGCATTTT	CASSEDRGQPQHF